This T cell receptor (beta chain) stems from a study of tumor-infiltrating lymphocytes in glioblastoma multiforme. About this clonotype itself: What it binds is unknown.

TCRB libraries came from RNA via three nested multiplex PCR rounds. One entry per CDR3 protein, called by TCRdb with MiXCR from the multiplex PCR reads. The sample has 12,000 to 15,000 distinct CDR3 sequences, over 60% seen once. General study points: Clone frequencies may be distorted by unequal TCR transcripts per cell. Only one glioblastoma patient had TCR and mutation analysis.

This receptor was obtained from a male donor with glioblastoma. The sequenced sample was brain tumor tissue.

CDR3 DNA: TGTGCCATCACCCTAGGTTCCTACGAGCATTACGTC. Amino acids: CAITLGSYEHYV. The J gene is TRBJ2-7, the V gene TRBV12-3 or TRBV12-4; D is unclear. CDR3 length: 12 amino acids.